The clone carrying this TCR beta chain was seen at least ten times. Its cognate antigen is unknown. The data originate from a study of T cells after yellow fever vaccination. Study-level information: SMART-Seq v4 Ultra Low Input prepared the low-cell-number fractions.

Study outcomes and limitations: A secondary response was less intense yet reached its peak sooner, at day 5 versus 15. A minor fraction of clonotypes spanned both CD4 and CD8 compartments. The booster response re-showed most primary clones: approximately 95% CD4, over 80% CD8.

TCRdb reprocessed the 5' RACE reads via MiXCR and lists one record per CDR3 protein. The sample shows more than 200,000 distinct CDR3 sequences, 3.6% of them seen only once. Per the germline V gene, CDR1 is SGHTA and CDR2 is FQGNSA. CDR3 size: 19 residues. Deletions cut 5 bases from V and 0 bases from J, with 26 bases between. The input for sequencing was PBMCs, taken 15 days after the yellow fever booster vaccination. The TCR comes from a man younger than 35 who received the YFV17D yellow fever vaccine. J is TRBJ2-7 and V is TRBV7-2; perhaps TRBD2 as D (7 bases). CDR3 coding DNA: TGTGCCAGCAGCCCTTCGTTAAGACGGGGGGCCCTCAGCTCCTACGAGCAGTACTTC. This codes for CASSPSLRRGALSSYEQYF.